Sequencing of this T cell receptor beta chain was carried out in a study of cytomegalovirus exposure and HLA in healthy donors. Study observations and caveats: A prior analysis recorded that most TCR beta V segments were productive about 87% or about 30% of the time.

Both 60 Vbeta primers and 13 Jbeta primers went into the PCR. Libraries were prepared by immunoSEQ multiplex PCR; TCRdb keeps only in-frame clonotypes and omits some of them. The sample carries under 250,000 clones, roughly 82% recorded once. Comments on this clone: No antigen is known for it.

V dropped 5 bases and J dropped 7 bases, with 6 bases sitting between them. The CDR3 is made up of 12 amino acids. Germline-derived CDR1 and CDR2 are MNHEY and SVGAGI. This clonotype originated in a man in his forties or fifties in good health and CMV-seropositive. The chain links TRBV6-5 to TRBJ1-6; no firm D call. The sequenced material came from PBMCs. The CDR3 region has the DNA TGTGCCAGCAGTCGACTAAATTCACCCCTCCACTTT. Its protein product is CASSRLNSPLHF.